This T cell receptor (beta chain) was recovered during a study of glioma-infiltrating T cells after dendritic cell vaccination. General study results and limits: Longer survival after dendritic cell vaccination followed higher pretreatment TIL content.

Primers: 60 V beta forward and 13 J beta reverse. Only in-frame clones appear in the TCRdb table, and some are missing; sequencing was by immunoSEQ multiplex PCR. The sample contains approximately 84,000 clones, just over 85% of which appear only once. Remarks on this clone: Its antigen is undetermined.

The CDR3 loop spans 15 amino acids. The sequences come from blood, collected before dendritic cell vaccination. This chain connects TRBV1 to TRBJ2-1; the table's D gene call, TRBD1, was not cross checked with the DNA. TRBV1 is designated a pseudogene. The source of this sequence is a human donor with glioblastoma. CDR3 bases: TGCACCAGCAAAAAGAGGGACACCCTGTACAATGAGCAGTTCTTC. Translation gives CTSKKRDTLYNEQFF.